Listed here are 3 T cell receptor beta chains from one sample, sequenced in a study of CD8+ T cells in alopecia areata. In each case, RNA was isolated and then reverse transcribed into cDNA as the sequencing template. The method was immunoSEQ multiplex PCR; TCRdb's version includes in-frame clones alone and lacks a portion of them. The sample lists 30,000 to 40,000 clones, about 74% occurring once. Material for sequencing was NKG2D-low CD8+ T cells sorted from blood. These receptors were collected from a human donor with alopecia areata.

Here the CDR3 DNA reads TGCGCCAGCAGCCTGGGACTAGCGGGAGAGGGAGAGACCCAGTACTTC. Amino acid sequence: CASSLGLAGEGETQYF. The gene calls are TRBV5-1 and TRBJ2-5, with 14 nucleotides matching TRBD2. Germline V gives CDR1 SGHRS, CDR2 YFSETQ. The V and J ends lost 4 bases and 4 bases, in that order; junction bases with no gene match: 6. The CDR3 sequence is 16 residues long.

This chain uses TRBV7-9 with TRBJ2-7; D remains unclear. The CDR3 has 14 amino acids. In germline, CDR1 is SEHNR, CDR2 FQNEAQ (reference sequence). V lost 3 bases and J 2 bases, leaving 11 bases between the germline ends. The DNA of the CDR3 is TGTGCCAGCAGCTTTTCTGAGTCGACCTACGAGCAGTACTTC. It codes for CASSFSESTYEQYF. The full variable domain, with the rest looked up from reference TRBV7-9 and TRBJ2-7, is DTGVSQNPRHKITKRGQNVTFRCDPISEHNRLYWYRQTLGQGPEFLTYFQNEAQLEKSRLLSDRFSAERPKGSFSTLEIQRTEQGDSAMYLCASSFSESTYEQYFGPGTRLTVT.

J is TRBJ2-1 and V is TRBV29-1; no definite D call. Trimming pared 1 base from V and 4 bases from J, leaving 5 bases between. The germline gives CDR1 SQVTM, CDR2 ANQGSEA. CDR3 length equals 12 residues. The chain's CDR3 is CSVEGLYNEQFF. The DNA for the CDR3 is TGCAGCGTTGAAGGGTTATACAATGAGCAGTTCTTC.